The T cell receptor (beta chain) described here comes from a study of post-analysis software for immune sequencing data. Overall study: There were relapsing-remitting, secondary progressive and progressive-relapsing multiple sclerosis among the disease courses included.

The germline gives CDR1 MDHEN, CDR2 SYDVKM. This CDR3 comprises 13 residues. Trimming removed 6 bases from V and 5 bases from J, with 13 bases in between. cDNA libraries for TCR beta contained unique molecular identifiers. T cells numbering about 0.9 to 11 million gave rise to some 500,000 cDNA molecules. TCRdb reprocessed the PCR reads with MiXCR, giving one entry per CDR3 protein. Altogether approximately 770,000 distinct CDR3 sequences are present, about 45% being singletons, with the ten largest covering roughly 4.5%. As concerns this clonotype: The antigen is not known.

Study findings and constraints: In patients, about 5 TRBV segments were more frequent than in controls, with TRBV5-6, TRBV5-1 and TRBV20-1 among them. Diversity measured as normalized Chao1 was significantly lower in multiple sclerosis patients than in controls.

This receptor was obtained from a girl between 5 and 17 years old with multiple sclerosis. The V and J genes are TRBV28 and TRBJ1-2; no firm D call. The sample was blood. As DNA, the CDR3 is TGTGCCAGCAGCCCGAACGGCCTTTATGGCTACACCTTC. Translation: CASSPNGLYGYTF.